The next 10 T cell receptor beta chains were all read from a single sample in a study of cytomegalovirus exposure and HLA in healthy donors. The study ran its PCR with 60 Vbeta and 13 Jbeta primers. Sequencing was performed with immunoSEQ multiplex PCR; in TCRdb, only in-frame clones are kept and a portion is missing. This sample contains some 53,000 clones. The specimen sequenced was PBMCs. The receptors derive from a woman aged 55-70 years in good health and CMV-seropositive.

J is TRBJ2-7 and V is TRBV6-6; 7 nucleotides align to TRBD1. V shed 6 bases and J 2 bases; nucleotides not matched to a gene: 7. The CDR3 consists of 14 residues. The germline V gene has CDR1 MNHNY and CDR2 SVGAGI (reference sequence). The CDR3 region is CASRIGGSTYEQYF. The CDR3 region has the DNA TGTGCCAGCAGAATAGGGGGCTCCACCTACGAGCAGTACTTC.

The chain joins TRBV5-1 to TRBJ2-1, with 11 bases fitting TRBD1. Germline values: CDR1 SGHRS, CDR2 YFSETQ. V lost 0 bases and J lost 5; bases outside the gene matches: 1. This CDR3 has 15 residues. In DNA, the CDR3 is TGCGCCAGCAGCTTGGGGGGACAGGGGGACAATGAGCAGTTCTTC. This sequence encodes CASSLGGQGDNEQFF. Filled out from reference TRBV5-1 and TRBJ2-1, the complete variable domain reads KAGVTQTPRYLIKTRGQQVTLSCSPISGHRSVSWYQQTPGQGLQFLFEYFSETQRNKGNFPGRFSGRQFSNSRSEMNVSTLELGDSALYLCASSLGGQGDNEQFFGPGTRLTVL.

The chain uses TRBV13 and TRBJ2-1; D remains ambiguous. Trimming removed 4 bases at V and 5 bases at J, with 15 bases between. CDR3 length equals 15 residues. Germline-derived CDR1 and CDR2 are PRHDT and FYEKMQ (reference sequence). CDR3 region: CASSSLLVSDNEQFF. Here the CDR3 DNA reads TGTGCCAGCAGCTCACTTCTAGTGTCCGACAATGAGCAGTTCTTC.

The V call is TRBV28, the J call TRBJ2-2; D is unresolved. Trimming removed 3 bases at V and 3 bases at J, with 11 bases between. Germline CDR1 and CDR2: MDHEN and SYDVKM. CDR3 length equals 15 residues. The chain's CDR3 is CASSFGELDTGELFF. The CDR3 DNA is TGTGCCAGCAGTTTCGGAGAATTGGACACCGGGGAGCTGTTTTTT. The variable domain in full, with the rest retrieved from reference TRBV28 and TRBJ2-2, is DVKVTQSSRYLVKRTGEKVFLECVQDMDHENMFWYRQDPGLGLRLIYFSYDVKMKEKGDIPEGYSVSREKKERFSLILESASTNQTSMYLCASSFGELDTGELFFGEGSRLTVL.

The chain employs TRBV5-4 and TRBJ2-1; 11 nucleotides match TRBD1. Per the germline V gene, CDR1 is SGHNT and CDR2 is YYREEE (reference sequence). The CDR3 extends over 15 amino acids. Germline trimming cut 4 bases from V and 2 bases from J; bases unmatched to any gene: 2. CDR3 loop: CASSPGQGAYNEQFF. The CDR3 DNA is TGTGCCAGCAGCCCGGGACAGGGGGCCTACAATGAGCAGTTCTTC.

This chain uses TRBV5-6 with TRBJ2-3, with 12 bases lining up with TRBD1. Trimming removed 0 bases from V and 12 bases from J; junction bases left unmatched: 8. The CDR3 contains 15 residues. From germline, CDR1 is SGHDT and CDR2 YYEEEE. The CDR3 here is CASSLARDRGLPQYF. The DNA of the CDR3 is TGTGCCAGCAGCTTGGCCCGGGACAGGGGGCTGCCTCAGTATTTT. Variable domain in full (rest from reference TRBV5-6 and TRBJ2-3): DAGVTQSPTHLIKTRGQQVTLRCSPKSGHDTVSWYQQALGQGPQFIFQYYEEEERQRGNFPDRFSGHQFPNYSSELNVNALLLGDSALYLCASSLARDRGLPQYFGPGTRLTVL.

The V and J genes are TRBV5-8 and TRBJ2-3; D unclear. The V end lost 1 base, the J end lost 5 bases, and 8 bases lay between the germline ends. Germline CDR1 SGHTS, CDR2 YDEGEE. The CDR3 extends over 13 amino acids. As DNA, the CDR3 is TGTGCCAGCAGCTTGCCCTACGGAGATACGCAGTATTTT. Amino acids: CASSLPYGDTQYF.

The V gene is TRBV11-2, the J gene TRBJ2-7; TRBD1 agrees at 7 bases. Germline lookup yields CDR1 SGHAT and CDR2 FQNNGV. The CDR3 runs 16 residues. Trimming removed 1 base from V and 4 bases from J; junction bases left unmatched: 10. The CDR3 region is CASSLGTGQISYEQYF. The CDR3 DNA reads TGTGCCAGCAGCTTAGGGACAGGACAGATATCATACGAGCAGTACTTC.

This sequence joins TRBV11-2 and TRBJ1-1; possibly TRBD1 for D (6 bases). This CDR3 spans 13 amino acids. CDR1 is SGHAT, CDR2 FQNNGV, per germline. Trimming removed 2 bases from V and 4 bases from J, with 8 bases in between. Here the CDR3 reads CASSLIGGTEAFF. The CDR3 coding sequence is TGTGCCAGCAGCTTAATAGGGGGCACTGAAGCTTTCTTT.

The J gene is TRBJ1-1, the V gene TRBV10-3; D is possibly TRBD1 (6 bases). Between the trimmed V and J ends, which lost 10 bases and 0 bases, there was a span of 24 bases. This CDR3 contains 17 residues. Germline CDR1 is ENHRY and CDR2 is SYGVKD. The CDR3 region is CATAGWDTIFLNTEAFF. CDR3 DNA: TGTGCCACCGCTGGTTGGGACACAATTTTCTTGAACACTGAAGCTTTCTTT.